Each of the 4 T cell receptor beta chains below was sequenced from the same sample in a study of vaccination and CD4 T cells after COVID-19. Cultured CD4+ T cell DNA was sequenced using the Oncomine TCR Beta short-read assay. TCRdb passed the PCR reads through MiXCR, listing each CDR3 protein once. The sample lists about 14,000 distinct CDR3 sequences; approximately 33% were seen once. The antigens of these receptors remain unknown. Treatment: roughly 10-day PBMC culture with coronavirus spike peptide pools or control peptides (ViraFEST assay). The sequences come from CD4+ T cells from blood, cultured in vitro, collected after SARS-CoV-2 vaccination. The source is a human donor who had recovered from COVID-19.

The V call is TRBV4-2, the J call TRBJ2-2, with 12 bases fitting TRBD2. Germline CDR1 reads LGHNA; CDR2 reads YNFKEQ. Trimming removed 4 bases from V and 0 bases from J; junction bases left unmatched: 6. The CDR3 is 18 residues long. This chain's CDR3 is CASSPRTSGVTNTGELFF. The CDR3 DNA reads TGTGCCAGCAGCCCGAGGACTAGCGGGGTAACGAACACCGGGGAGCTGTTTTTT.

The rearrangement uses TRBV7-2 and TRBJ2-7, with a possible D match to TRBD1 (6 bases). CDR3 length equals 14 residues. The V gene lost 6 bases and the J gene lost 2 bases, with 14 bases spanning the gap. Per germline, CDR1 SGHTA and CDR2 FQGNSA. CDR3 sequence: CASRPQGTPYEQYF. The CDR3, as DNA: TGTGCCAGCAGACCTCAGGGGACCCCCTACGAGCAGTACTTC.

This clonotype has more than one count but fewer than ten. The chain joins TRBV4-1 to TRBJ1-1; D possibly corresponds to TRBD1 (5 bases). CDR3 size: 14 residues. Trimming pared 0 bases from V and 6 bases from J, leaving 11 bases between. Germline V gene sequence: CDR1 MGHRA, CDR2 YSYEKL. CDR3 in amino acids: CASSQDRDLPEAFF. CDR3 in DNA: TGCGCCAGCAGCCAAGATCGGGACTTACCTGAAGCTTTCTTT.

This clonotype was counted a few times. CDR3: CASTLAEISYEQYF. The DNA of the CDR3 is TGTGCCAGCACCCTAGCGGAAATCTCCTACGAGCAGTACTTC. The chain uses TRBV6-1 and TRBJ2-7; TRBD2 matches at 7 bases. V shed 7 bases, J shed 0 bases, and the junction held 6 bases outside the gene matches. CDR1 is MNHNS, CDR2 SASEGT, per germline. The CDR3 is 14 amino acids.